Shown below are 19 T cell receptor beta chains from a single sample sequenced in a study of cytomegalovirus exposure and HLA in healthy donors. The study ran its PCR with 60 Vbeta and 13 Jbeta primers. Profiled with immunoSEQ multiplex PCR; TCRdb holds only in-frame clones, not every one. Of about 160,000 clones in the sample, 78% were seen once. Sequencing was performed on PBMCs. Receptor source: a woman between 40 and 50 years old in good health and CMV-seropositive.

The chain employs TRBV4-2 and TRBJ1-2; D perhaps matches TRBD1 (6 bases). This CDR3 contains 15 residues. V was shortened by 4 bases and J by 5 bases, with 17 bases between the two germline ends. Germline values: CDR1 LGHNA, CDR2 YNFKEQ. The CDR3: CASSLGTSSPYGYTF. CDR3 DNA sequence: TGTGCCAGCAGCCTTGGGACATCTAGCCCGTATGGCTACACCTTC.

This clone showed up just a few times. The rearrangement joins TRBV4-2 to TRBJ2-7, with a weak D call TRBD2 (6 bases). The germline CDR1 and CDR2 sequences are LGHNA and YNFKEQ. The CDR3 totals 18 residues. Trimming cost V 4 bases and J 2 bases, with 24 bases left between them. The CDR3 reads CASSRQLPPGLGAYEQYF. CDR3 sequence (DNA): TGTGCCAGCAGCCGACAACTACCTCCGGGACTGGGGGCCTACGAGCAGTACTTC.

The V gene is TRBV4-1, the J gene TRBJ2-3, with 8 bases matching TRBD2. Germline V gives CDR1 MGHRA, CDR2 YSYEKL. Trimming cost V 7 bases and J 1 base; bases outside gene matches: 13. CDR3 length equals 17 residues. The CDR3: CASTVQYPLAGTDTQYF. CDR3 nucleotide sequence: TGCGCCAGCACCGTCCAATATCCACTAGCGGGCACAGATACGCAGTATTTT.

To note about this clone: A junction end diverges from the germline sequence, so it may reflect a read error. The rearrangement joins TRBV25-1 to TRBJ2-6, with D perhaps TRBD1 (6 bases). The CDR3 is 17 amino acids. Germline-derived CDR1 and CDR2 are MGHDK and SYGVNS. In DNA, the CDR3 is TGTGCCAGCAGTGAACGACAGGAGAGCTCTGGGGCCAACGGCCTGACTTTC. It translates to CASSERQESSGANGLTF. Drawing the rest from reference TRBV25-1 and TRBJ2-6, the complete variable domain is EADIYQTPRYLVIGTGKKITLECSQTMGHDKMYWYQQDPGMELHLIHYSYGVNSTEKGDLSSESTVSRIRTEHFPLTLESARPSHTSQYLCASSERQESSGANGLTFGAGSRLTVL.

The V and J genes are TRBV6-5 and TRBJ1-2; the D gene is possibly TRBD1 (6 bases). The CDR3 consists of 14 residues. Trimming pared 6 bases from V and 4 bases from J, leaving 15 bases between. In germline, CDR1 is MNHEY, CDR2 SVGAGI. The CDR3, as DNA: TGTGCCAGCAGGCCAAGACAGGTTGGCTATGGCTACACCTTC. It codes for CASRPRQVGYGYTF.

This clone has just a few counts. The chain recombines TRBV6-5 with TRBJ1-6; no clear D. Trimming cost V 8 bases and J 7 bases, with 15 bases left between them. The CDR3 extends over 14 amino acids. CDR1 and CDR2 (germline): MNHEY, SVGAGI. The CDR3 loop reads CASELGVGNSPLHF. CDR3 DNA sequence: TGTGCCAGCGAACTAGGAGTTGGCAATTCACCCCTCCACTTT.

This clone was observed once. CDR3 residues: CASSEFEETQYF. DNA for the CDR3: TGTGCCAGCAGTGAGTTCGAAGAGACCCAGTACTTC. The chain uses TRBV6-1 and TRBJ2-5; D gene uncertain. Germline CDR1 reads MNHNS; CDR2 reads SASEGT. This CDR3 contains 12 residues. Trimming took 3 bases from V and 3 from J, leaving 5 bases between them.

This chain links TRBV5-1 with TRBJ2-5; 8 nucleotides match TRBD1. The germline CDR1 and CDR2 sequences are SGHRS and YFSETQ. The CDR3 covers 18 residues. Trimming at V came to 0 bases and at J to 5 bases, leaving 15 bases not matched to a gene. DNA for the CDR3: TGCGCCAGCAGCTTGGGGCAGGGGGCGCGGGGTTTCGGTGAGACCCAGTACTTC. Translation gives CASSLGQGARGFGETQYF. The variable domain in full, with the rest retrieved from reference TRBV5-1 and TRBJ2-5, is KAGVTQTPRYLIKTRGQQVTLSCSPISGHRSVSWYQQTPGQGLQFLFEYFSETQRNKGNFPGRFSGRQFSNSRSEMNVSTLELGDSALYLCASSLGQGARGFGETQYFGPGTRLLVL.

J is TRBJ1-3 and V is TRBV30; D gene unclear. Germline CDR1 GTSNPN, CDR2 SVGIG (reference sequence). Trimming cost V 0 bases and J 3 bases, with 15 bases left between them. The CDR3 sequence is 16 residues long. In nucleotides, the CDR3 is TGTGCCTGGAGTGTACTAGGTCAGATTATTGGAAACACCATATATTTT. Its translation: CAWSVLGQIIGNTIYF.

The rearrangement links TRBV29-1 to TRBJ2-1; TRBD1 matches 8 bases. The CDR3 is made up of 15 amino acids. V trimming: 3 bases; J trimming: 5 bases; junction bases outside the gene matches: 9. Germline V gene data show CDR1 as SQVTM and CDR2 as ANQGSEA. The CDR3 is CSVDWTGLPDNEQFF. As DNA, the CDR3 is TGCAGCGTTGATTGGACAGGGCTCCCGGACAATGAGCAGTTCTTC.

J is TRBJ1-1 and V is TRBV2, with 10 positions matching TRBD1. The ends lost 5 bases at V and 3 bases at J; junction bases unmatched: 3. The length of the CDR3 is 14 residues. Germline CDR1 is SNHLY and CDR2 is FYNNEI. DNA for the CDR3: TGTGCCAGCAGTATCGGACAGGGGGACACTGAAGCTTTCTTT. Protein sequence: CASSIGQGDTEAFF.

The V and J genes are TRBV18 and TRBJ1-2, with a possible D match to TRBD1 (5 bases). The CDR3 length is 16 residues. Trimming removed 2 bases from V and 8 bases from J, with 21 bases in between. The V gene's germline CDR1 is KGHSH and CDR2 LQKENI. This chain's CDR3 is CASSPLDTIKTEGYTF. As DNA, the CDR3 is TGTGCCAGCTCACCATTGGACACCATAAAAACGGAAGGCTACACCTTC. The whole variable domain, filled in from reference TRBV18 and TRBJ1-2, reads NAGVMQNPRHLVRRRGQEARLRCSPMKGHSHVYWYRQLPEEGLKFMVYLQKENIIDESGMPKERFSAEFPKEGPSILRIQQVVRGDSAAYFCASSPLDTIKTEGYTFGSGTRLTVV.

The chain recombines TRBV5-4 with TRBJ2-3, with 10 bases lining up with TRBD2. Looked up from germline, CDR1 is SGHNT and CDR2 is YYREEE (reference sequence). This CDR3 is built from 15 residues. V lost 5 bases, J lost 0 bases, and 3 bases stayed unmatched. The CDR3 loop reads CASSSLAGSTDTQYF. CDR3 DNA: TGTGCCAGCAGTTCACTAGCGGGGAGCACAGATACGCAGTATTTT.

The V gene is TRBV2, the J gene TRBJ1-4; D unclear. Germline V gene sequence: CDR1 SNHLY, CDR2 FYNNEI. The CDR3 has 14 amino acids. Trimming cost V 7 bases and J 7 bases, with 16 bases left between them. CDR3 DNA: TGTGCCAGCAACTGGGAGTTACTGGGTGAAAAACTGTTTTTT. It translates to CASNWELLGEKLFF.

The chain has TRBV6-9 and TRBJ1-3, with TRBD1 identical over 8 bases. Germline V gene data show CDR1 as MNHGY and CDR2 as SVAAGI. V lost 4 bases, J lost 7 bases, and 12 bases stayed unmatched. CDR3 size: 16 residues. The CDR3 here is CASSSRSEDRANTIYF. DNA of the CDR3: TGTGCCAGCAGTTCCCGCAGCGAGGACAGGGCGAACACCATATATTTT.

V usage is TRBV5-1 and J usage is TRBJ1-5; D is undetermined. CDR3 length: 13 residues. Germline CDR1 and CDR2: SGHRS and YFSETQ. The ends were cut back, 0 bases at V and 6 bases at J, with 7 bases in the middle. The CDR3 nucleotides are TGCGCCAGCAGCTTGGTCGGTCTTCAGCCCCAGCATTTT. Protein sequence: CASSLVGLQPQHF.

This clone was seen a handful of times. The genes are TRBV6-4 and TRBJ2-3; no firm D call. This CDR3 contains 13 residues. CDR1 and CDR2 (germline): MRHNA, SNTAGT. The V and J ends lost 4 bases and 5 bases respectively, with 10 bases between them. Written as DNA, the CDR3 is TGTGCCAGCAGTGCAGATACCAAAGATACGCAGTATTTT. Protein product: CASSADTKDTQYF.

V gene TRBV6-5 combines with J gene TRBJ2-5; possible D gene TRBD1, 6 bases. The germline CDR1 and CDR2 sequences are MNHEY and SVGAGI. CDR3 size: 13 residues. V gave up 4 bases and J gave up 9 bases, with 15 bases separating them. The CDR3 DNA reads as TGTGCCAGCAGTTTCGGACAGCTGACGGCCCAGTACTTC. Residues: CASSFGQLTAQYF.

The V gene is TRBV30, the J gene TRBJ1-6; the match to TRBD1 covers 8 bases. Germline CDR1 reads GTSNPN; CDR2 reads SVGIG (reference sequence). Trimming cost V 0 bases and J 8 bases; bases outside gene matches: 3. The CDR3 length is 14 residues. The CDR3 protein is CAWSVPGGYSPLHF. CDR3 in DNA: TGTGCCTGGAGTGTTCCAGGGGGCTATTCACCCCTCCACTTT.